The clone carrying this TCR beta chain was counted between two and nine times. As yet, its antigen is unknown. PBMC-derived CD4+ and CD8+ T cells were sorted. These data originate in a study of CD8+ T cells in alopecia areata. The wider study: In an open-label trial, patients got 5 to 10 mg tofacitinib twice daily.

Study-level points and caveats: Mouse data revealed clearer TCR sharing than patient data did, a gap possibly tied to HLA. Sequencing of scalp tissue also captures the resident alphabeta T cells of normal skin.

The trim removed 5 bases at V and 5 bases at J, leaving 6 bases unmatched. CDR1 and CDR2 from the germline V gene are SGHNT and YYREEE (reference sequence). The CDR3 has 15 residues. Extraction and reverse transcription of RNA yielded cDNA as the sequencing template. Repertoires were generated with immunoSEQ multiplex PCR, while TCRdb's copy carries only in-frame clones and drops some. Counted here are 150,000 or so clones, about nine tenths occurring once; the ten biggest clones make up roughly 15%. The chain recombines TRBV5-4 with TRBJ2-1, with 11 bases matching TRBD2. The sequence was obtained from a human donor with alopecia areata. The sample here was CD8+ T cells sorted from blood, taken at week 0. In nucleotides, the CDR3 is TGTGCCAGCAGTTTCGCTAGCGGGAGGCACAATGAGCAGTTCTTC. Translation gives CASSFASGRHNEQFF.